The sequence of this T cell receptor (beta chain) was determined in a study of CD8 T cells in Susac syndrome. CD8+ and CD4+ T cells circulating in blood were sequenced for TCR beta. The CD8+ and CD4+ T cells were isolated magnetically using a negative isolation approach, whereas the TEMRA cells were enriched by FACS. With random hexamers, roughly 0.45 to 1 ug RNA was reverse transcribed. With immunoSEQ multiplex PCR, TCR beta CDR3 was amplified across 54 Vbeta and 13 Jbeta. In TCRdb, the immunoSEQ multiplex PCR reads were re-called with MiXCR into one record per CDR3 protein. The sample has about 160,000 distinct CDR3 sequences; about 94% are singletons. This CDR3 comprises 14 residues. Trimming at V came to 6 bases and at J to 4 bases, leaving 6 bases not matched to a gene.

Input material: CD4+ T cells from PBMCs. This rearrangement joins TRBV12-3 or TRBV12-4 to TRBJ2-5; TRBD1 aligns across 9 bases. The clonotype was recovered from a human donor in good health. The CDR3 DNA sequence: TGTGCCAGCAGACTTACAGGGGGCGCAGAGACCCAGTACTTC. It yields the protein CASRLTGGAETQYF.